This section outlines one TCR beta chain sequence together with its context. These data come from a study of blood T cell repertoires in COVID-19. In the study overall: PBMCs, B-cell-depleted T cells, or T cells provided the cDNA or gDNA that made up the material.

Per the original data handling: How many nucleated cells were present was estimated from reference gene primer amplification. Assay: immunoSEQ multiplex PCR; the TCRdb copy retains only in-frame clones and omits some. That table is the source of V, J and clone size, and D and trimming were worked out from the DNA. The sample has tens of thousands of clones, 88% seen once. This TCR came from a man aged 50 to 60 with active COVID-19. Specimen: peripheral blood.

The CDR3 DNA reads as TGTGCCAGCAGCTCCCCGACAGCCCCCTTTGGTGGTGGCTACACCTTC. Protein: CASSSPTAPFGGGYTF. The V and J genes are TRBV5-5 and TRBJ1-2, with a tentative D call TRBD1 (5 bases). Germline loops: CDR1 SGHKS, CDR2 YYEKEE (reference sequence). V lost 3 bases and J lost 7, with 22 bases in between. This CDR3 comprises 16 residues.